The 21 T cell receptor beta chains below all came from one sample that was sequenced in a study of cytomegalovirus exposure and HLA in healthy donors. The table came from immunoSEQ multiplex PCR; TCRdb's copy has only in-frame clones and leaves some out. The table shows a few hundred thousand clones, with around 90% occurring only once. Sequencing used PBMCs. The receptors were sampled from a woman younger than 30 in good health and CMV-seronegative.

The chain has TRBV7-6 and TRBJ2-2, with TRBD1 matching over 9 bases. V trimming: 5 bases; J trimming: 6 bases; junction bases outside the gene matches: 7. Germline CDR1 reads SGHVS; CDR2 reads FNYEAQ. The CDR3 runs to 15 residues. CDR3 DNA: TGTGCCAGCAGCGAGGGGACAGGGTGGGCCGGGGAGCTGTTTTTT. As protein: CASSEGTGWAGELFF.

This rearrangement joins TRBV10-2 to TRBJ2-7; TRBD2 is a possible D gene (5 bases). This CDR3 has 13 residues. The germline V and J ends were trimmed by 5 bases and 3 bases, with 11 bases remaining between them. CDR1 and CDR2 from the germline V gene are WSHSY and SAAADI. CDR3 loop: CASSLDGNYEQYF. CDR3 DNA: TGCGCCAGCAGTCTTGACGGGAACTACGAGCAGTACTTC.

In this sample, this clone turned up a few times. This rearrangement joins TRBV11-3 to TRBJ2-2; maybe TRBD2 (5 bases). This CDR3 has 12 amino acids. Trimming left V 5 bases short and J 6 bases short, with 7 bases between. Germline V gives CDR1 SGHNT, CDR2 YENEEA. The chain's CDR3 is CASSPSSGELFF. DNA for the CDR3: TGTGCCAGCAGCCCTAGCTCCGGGGAGCTGTTTTTT. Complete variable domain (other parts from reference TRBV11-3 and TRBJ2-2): EAGVVQSPRYKIIEKKQPVAFWCNPISGHNTLYWYLQNLGQGPELLIRYENEEAVDDSQLPKDRFSAERLKGVDSTLKIQPAELGDSAVYLCASSPSSGELFFGEGSRLTVL.

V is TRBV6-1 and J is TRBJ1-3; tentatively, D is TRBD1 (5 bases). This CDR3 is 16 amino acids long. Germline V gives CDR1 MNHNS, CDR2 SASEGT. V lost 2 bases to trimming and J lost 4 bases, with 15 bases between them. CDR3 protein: CASSETIPGGGNTIYF. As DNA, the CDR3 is TGTGCCAGCAGTGAAACAATTCCGGGGGGAGGAAACACCATATATTTT.

DNA of the CDR3: TGCGCCAGCAGCTTTTCGTTTTCGGGACAGGGGGGAGGAAACACCATATATTTT. It is translated as CASSFSFSGQGGGNTIYF. V and J are TRBV5-1 and TRBJ1-3; TRBD1 matches 11 bases. Unmatched junction bases numbered 11, after V lost 2 bases and J lost 4 bases. CDR1 SGHRS and CDR2 YFSETQ come from the germline V gene. The CDR3 contains 18 residues.

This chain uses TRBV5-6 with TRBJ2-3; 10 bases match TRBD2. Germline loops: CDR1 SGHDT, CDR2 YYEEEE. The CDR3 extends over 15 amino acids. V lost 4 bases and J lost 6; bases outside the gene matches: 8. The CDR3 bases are TGTGCCAGCAGCACCGGGACTAGCGTAGTGGATACGCAGTATTTT. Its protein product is CASSTGTSVVDTQYF.

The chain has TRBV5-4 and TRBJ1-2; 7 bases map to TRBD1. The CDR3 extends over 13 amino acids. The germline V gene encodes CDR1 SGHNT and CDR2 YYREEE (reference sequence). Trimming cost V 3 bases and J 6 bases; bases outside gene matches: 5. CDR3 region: CASSSQGFDGYTF. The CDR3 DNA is TGTGCCAGCAGCTCACAGGGGTTTGATGGCTACACCTTC.

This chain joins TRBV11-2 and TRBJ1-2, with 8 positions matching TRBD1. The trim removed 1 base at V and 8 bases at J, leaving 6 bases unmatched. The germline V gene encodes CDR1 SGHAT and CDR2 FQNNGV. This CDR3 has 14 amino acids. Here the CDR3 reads CASSLGDRGDGYTF. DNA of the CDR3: TGTGCCAGCAGCTTAGGAGACAGGGGAGACGGCTACACCTTC.

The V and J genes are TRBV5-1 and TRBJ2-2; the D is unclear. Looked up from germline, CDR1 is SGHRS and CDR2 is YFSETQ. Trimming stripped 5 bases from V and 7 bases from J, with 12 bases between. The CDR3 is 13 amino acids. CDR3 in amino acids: CASRPAVDGELFF. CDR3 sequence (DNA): TGCGCCAGCAGACCCGCGGTGGACGGGGAGCTGTTTTTT.

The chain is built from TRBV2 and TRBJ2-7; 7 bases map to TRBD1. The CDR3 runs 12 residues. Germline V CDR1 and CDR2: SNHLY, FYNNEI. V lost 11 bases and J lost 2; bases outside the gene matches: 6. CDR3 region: CACRDRAYEQYF. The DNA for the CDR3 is TGTGCCTGCCGGGACAGAGCCTACGAGCAGTACTTC.

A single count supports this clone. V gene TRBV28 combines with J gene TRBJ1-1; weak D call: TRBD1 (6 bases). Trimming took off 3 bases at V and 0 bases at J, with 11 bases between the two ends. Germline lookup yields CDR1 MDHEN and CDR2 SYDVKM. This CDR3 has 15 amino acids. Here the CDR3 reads CASSFLRGLNTEAFF. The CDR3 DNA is TGTGCCAGCAGTTTTTTGAGGGGGTTGAACACTGAAGCTTTCTTT.

In nucleotides, the CDR3 is TGTGCCAGCAGTTACTCTCGAGGGTTGGCTTTCTTT. It specifies CASSYSRGLAFF. J is TRBJ1-1 and V is TRBV6-5; D unresolved. V shed 0 bases and J shed 11 bases, with 10 bases lying between them. Germline CDR1 reads MNHEY; CDR2 reads SVGAGI. The CDR3 is 12 amino acids.

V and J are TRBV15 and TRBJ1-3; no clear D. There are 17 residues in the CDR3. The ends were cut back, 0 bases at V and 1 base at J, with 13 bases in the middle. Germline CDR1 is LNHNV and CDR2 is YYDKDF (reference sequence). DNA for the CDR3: TGTGCCACCAGCAGAGATTTTGTAATATTTTCTGGAAACACCATATATTTT. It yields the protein CATSRDFVIFSGNTIYF.

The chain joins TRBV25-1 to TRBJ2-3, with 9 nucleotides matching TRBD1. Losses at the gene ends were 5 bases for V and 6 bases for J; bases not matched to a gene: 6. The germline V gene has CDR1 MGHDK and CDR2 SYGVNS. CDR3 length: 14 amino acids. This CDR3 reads CASSKTGGYDTQYF. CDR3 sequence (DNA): TGTGCCAGCAGTAAGACAGGGGGATACGATACGCAGTATTTT.

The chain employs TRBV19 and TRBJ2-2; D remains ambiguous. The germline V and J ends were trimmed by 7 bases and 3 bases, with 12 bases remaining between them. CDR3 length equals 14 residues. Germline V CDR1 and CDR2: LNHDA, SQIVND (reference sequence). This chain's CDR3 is CASMRLADTGELFF. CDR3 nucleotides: TGTGCCAGTATGCGCCTCGCGGACACCGGGGAGCTGTTTTTT.

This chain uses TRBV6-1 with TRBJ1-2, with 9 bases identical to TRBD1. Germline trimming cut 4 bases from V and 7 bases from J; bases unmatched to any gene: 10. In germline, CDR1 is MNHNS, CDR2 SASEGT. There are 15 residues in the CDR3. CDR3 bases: TGTGCCAGCAGTGGACCGGGACAGGGAGCCTCTGGCTACACCTTC. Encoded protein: CASSGPGQGASGYTF.

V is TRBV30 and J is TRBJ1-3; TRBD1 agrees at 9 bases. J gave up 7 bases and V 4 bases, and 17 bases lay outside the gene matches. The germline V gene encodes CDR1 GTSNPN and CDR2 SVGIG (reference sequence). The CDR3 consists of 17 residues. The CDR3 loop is CAWNLLSWGQGGNTIYF. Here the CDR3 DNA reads TGTGCCTGGAACCTTTTGAGCTGGGGACAGGGTGGGAACACCATATATTTT.

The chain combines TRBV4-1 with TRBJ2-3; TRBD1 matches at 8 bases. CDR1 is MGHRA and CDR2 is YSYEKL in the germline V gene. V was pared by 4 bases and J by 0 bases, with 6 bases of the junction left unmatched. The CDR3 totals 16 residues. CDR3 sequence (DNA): TGCGCCAGCAGCCGGGGGGACAGGAGAAGCACAGATACGCAGTATTTT. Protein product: CASSRGDRRSTDTQYF.

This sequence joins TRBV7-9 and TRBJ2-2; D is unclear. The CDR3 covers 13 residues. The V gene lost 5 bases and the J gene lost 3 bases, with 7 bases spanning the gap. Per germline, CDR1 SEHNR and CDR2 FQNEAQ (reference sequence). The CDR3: CASSTSDTGELFF. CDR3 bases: TGTGCCAGCAGCACCTCAGACACCGGGGAGCTGTTTTTT. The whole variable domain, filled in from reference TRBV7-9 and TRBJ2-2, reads DTGVSQNPRHKITKRGQNVTFRCDPISEHNRLYWYRQTLGQGPEFLTYFQNEAQLEKSRLLSDRFSAERPKGSFSTLEIQRTEQGDSAMYLCASSTSDTGELFFGEGSRLTVL.

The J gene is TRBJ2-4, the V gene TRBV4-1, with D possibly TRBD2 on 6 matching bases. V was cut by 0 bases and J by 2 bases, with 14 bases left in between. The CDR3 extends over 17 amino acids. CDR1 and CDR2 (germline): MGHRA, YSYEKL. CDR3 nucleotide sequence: TGCGCCAGCAGCCAAGAAGCTAGCGCCGATCCCAAAAACATTCAGTACTTC. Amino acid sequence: CASSQEASADPKNIQYF.

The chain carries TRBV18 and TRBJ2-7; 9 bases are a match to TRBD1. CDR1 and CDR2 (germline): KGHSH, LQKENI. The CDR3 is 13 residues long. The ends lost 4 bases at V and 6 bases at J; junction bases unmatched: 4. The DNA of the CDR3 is TGTGCCAGCTCACAACAGGGGGCGGCCGAGCAGTACGTC. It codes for CASSQQGAAEQYV.